This T cell receptor (beta chain) was documented in a study of cytomegalovirus exposure and HLA in healthy donors. Study-level background: The 90 to 150 validation repertoires were produced on the same platform as the 650 or so repertoires of the first cohort. This was reported in a later analysis.

The study's findings and limits: Listed as cytomegalovirus-associated were about 160 TCR beta chains. Subsequent analysis found a tendency for first-cohort TCR clusters to co-occur within the 95 to 150 validation repertoires.

About this clone itself: The antigen is unknown.

The CDR3 contains 17 residues. CDR1 is KGHSH, CDR2 LQKENI, per germline. The V and J ends lost 4 bases and 1 base, in that order; junction bases with no gene match: 11. Method: immunoSEQ multiplex PCR; TCRdb's copy keeps in-frame clones and lacks some. The data show about 160,000 clones, with approximately 86% seen just once and about 2.2% held by the top ten. This clonotype originated in a woman between 18 and 30 years old in good health and CMV-seronegative. The sample consisted of PBMCs. V gene TRBV18 combines with J gene TRBJ1-1; 8 bases are shared with TRBD1. Here the CDR3 DNA reads TGTGCCAGCTCACGTAACAGGGGGTCAGGAGGGAACACTGAAGCTTTCTTT. Translating it yields CASSRNRGSGGNTEAFF. The variable domain in full, with the rest retrieved from reference TRBV18 and TRBJ1-1, is NAGVMQNPRHLVRRRGQEARLRCSPMKGHSHVYWYRQLPEEGLKFMVYLQKENIIDESGMPKERFSAEFPKEGPSILRIQQVVRGDSAAYFCASSRNRGSGGNTEAFFGQGTRLTVV.